These 13 T cell receptor beta chains share one sample of origin, sequenced in a study of primary melanoma T cells and metastatic recurrence (dated by TCRdb to between 2020 and 2021). The library came from the immunoSEQ multiplex PCR assay. In its TCRdb copy, this immuneACCESS table keeps in-frame sequences only and misses some clones. Where compared with another copy, unresolved V genes explain less than half of these, and the others have no known cause. The sample yields 320 or so clones; about 87% were counted once. About 18% of the sample is in the top ten clones. The sample taken for sequencing was melanoma tumor tissue. The receptors derive from a human donor with melanoma.

The chain uses TRBV6-8 and TRBJ2-6; D is ambiguous. The ends were cut back, 2 bases at V and 0 bases at J, with 8 bases in the middle. This CDR3 contains 16 residues. Per germline, CDR1 MNHGY and CDR2 SAAAGT. The CDR3 is CASSYNGNSGANVLTF. DNA of the CDR3: TGTGCCAGCAGTTACAACGGCAACTCTGGGGCCAACGTCCTGACTTTC.

The chain carries TRBV6-8 and TRBJ1-1; possible D gene TRBD1, 6 bases. V lost 2 bases and J 4 bases, leaving 20 bases between the germline ends. The germline V gene encodes CDR1 MNHGY and CDR2 SAAAGT. CDR3 length: 17 residues. The CDR3 DNA reads TGTGCCAGCAGTTACGGGGGGGCTATTATGATCGGCACTGAAGCTTTCTTT. This encodes CASSYGGAIMIGTEAFF.

The J gene is TRBJ2-1, the V gene TRBV7-1; 12 nucleotides line up with TRBD2. TRBV7-1 is known as an ORF, though its function is uncertain. V gave up 3 bases and J gave up 2 bases; unmatched junction bases: 11. This CDR3 spans 19 amino acids. The CDR3 DNA is TGTGCCAGCAGCTCCCCTTTGGTGCTAGCGGGAGGGCCCTACAATGAGCAGTTCTTC. This sequence encodes CASSSPLVLAGGPYNEQFF.

V and J are TRBV11-3 and TRBJ2-1; D is possibly TRBD1 (5 bases). V lost 4 bases to trimming and J lost 1 base, with 11 bases between them. The CDR3 runs to 15 residues. Germline CDR1 is SGHNT and CDR2 is YENEEA. The CDR3 reads CASSWAGASYNEQFF. The CDR3 DNA sequence: TGTGCCAGCAGCTGGGCTGGGGCTTCCTACAATGAGCAGTTCTTC.

The genes are TRBV7-3 and TRBJ1-2; 7 nucleotides align to TRBD1. Per germline, CDR1 SGHTA and CDR2 FQGTGA. J gave up 7 bases and V 5 bases, and 10 bases lay outside the gene matches. This CDR3 has 14 residues. The CDR3 here is CASSLGTEGLGYTF. The CDR3 nucleotides are TGTGCCAGCAGCCTTGGGACAGAGGGTCTTGGCTACACCTTC.

This sequence joins TRBV18 and TRBJ2-2; D possibly corresponds to TRBD1 (6 bases). Looked up from germline, CDR1 is KGHSH and CDR2 is LQKENI. The CDR3 consists of 16 residues. V was clipped by 4 bases and J by 2 bases, with 14 bases between them. The DNA of the CDR3 is TGTGCCAGCTCACTCGCCGGGACACTAAACACCGGGGAGCTGTTTTTT. Its protein is CASSLAGTLNTGELFF.

The V and J genes are TRBV7-1 and TRBJ1-5; 7 bases are a match to TRBD1. TRBV7-1 carries the ORF label, with uncertain function. V lost 5 bases and J lost 0; bases outside the gene matches: 4. This CDR3 has 15 residues. The CDR3 nucleotides are TGTGCCAGCAGCCTGGGACAGTCTAGCAATCAGCCCCAGCATTTT. Translation: CASSLGQSSNQPQHF.

The chain couples TRBV23-1 to TRBJ2-1; D not certain. TRBV23-1 is assigned to the ORF class and has an uncertain function. The CDR3 has 16 amino acids. V shed 2 bases and J shed 8 bases, with 19 bases lying between them. CDR3 in amino acids: CASSQSAGASTDEQFF. DNA for the CDR3: TGCGCCAGCAGTCAAAGTGCAGGTGCCAGCACGGATGAGCAGTTCTTC.

The gene calls are TRBV29-1 and TRBJ1-2; D uncertain. There are 13 residues in the CDR3. Trimming removed 6 bases from V and 6 bases from J, with 17 bases in between. The germline V gene has CDR1 SQVTM and CDR2 ANQGSEA. CDR3 in amino acids: CSVLGSEGDGYTF. Here the CDR3 DNA reads TGCAGCGTCCTAGGGTCTGAGGGTGATGGCTACACCTTC.

V usage is TRBV9 and J usage is TRBJ1-5, with D possibly being TRBD1 (5 bases). V lost 5 bases to trimming and J lost 8 bases, with 11 bases between them. Germline V lookup: CDR1 SGDLS, CDR2 YYNGEE. CDR3 length: 12 residues. Here the CDR3 DNA reads TGTGCCAGCAGTTTAATGGGGGAGCCCCAGCATTTT. Its translation is CASSLMGEPQHF.

This chain joins TRBV19 and TRBJ2-6; 9 bases align to TRBD1. CDR3 size: 17 residues. In germline, CDR1 is LNHDA, CDR2 SQIVND (reference sequence). Germline trimming cut 7 bases from V and 1 base from J; bases unmatched to any gene: 8. The chain's CDR3 is CASMETGGFSGANVLTF. As DNA, the CDR3 is TGTGCCAGTATGGAGACAGGGGGATTTTCTGGGGCCAACGTCCTGACTTTC.

The genes are TRBV6-8 and TRBJ2-3, with 8 bases aligning to TRBD2. Germline CDR1 MNHGY, CDR2 SAAAGT. The J segment lost 4 bases and the V segment lost 2 bases, leaving 5 bases of the junction unmatched. The CDR3 covers 15 residues. The CDR3 reads CASSYREGLADTQYF. Written as DNA, the CDR3 is TGTGCCAGCAGTTACCGGGAGGGCCTCGCAGATACGCAGTATTTT.

This clone was detected only a few times. The chain recombines TRBV10-2 with TRBJ1-1; D uncertain. V was clipped by 6 bases and J by 0 bases, with 11 bases between them. CDR3 length: 14 residues. Germline loops: CDR1 WSHSY, CDR2 SAAADI. The CDR3 loop is CASSFDGMNTEAFF. The DNA of the CDR3 is TGCGCCAGCAGCTTTGACGGTATGAACACTGAAGCTTTCTTT.